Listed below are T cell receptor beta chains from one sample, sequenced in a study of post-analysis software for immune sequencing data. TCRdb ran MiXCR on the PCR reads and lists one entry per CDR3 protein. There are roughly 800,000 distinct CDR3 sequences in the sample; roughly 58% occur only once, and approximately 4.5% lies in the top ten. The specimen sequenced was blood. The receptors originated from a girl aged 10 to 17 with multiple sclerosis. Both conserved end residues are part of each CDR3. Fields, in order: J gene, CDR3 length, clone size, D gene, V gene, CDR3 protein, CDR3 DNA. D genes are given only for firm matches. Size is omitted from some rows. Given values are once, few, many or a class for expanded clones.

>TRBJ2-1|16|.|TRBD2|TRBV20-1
CSAFSSGGPQYNEQFF
TGCAGTGCTTTTTCTAGCGGGGGTCCTCAATACAATGAGCAGTTCTTC
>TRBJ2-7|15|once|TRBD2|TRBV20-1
CSASSRTSGTYEQYF
TGCAGTGCTAGTTCTCGGACTAGCGGGACCTACGAGCAGTACTTC
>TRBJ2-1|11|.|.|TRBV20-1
CSAKRDNEQFF
TGCAGTGCAAAGAGGGACAATGAGCAGTTCTTC
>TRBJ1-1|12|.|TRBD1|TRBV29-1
CSAQGVGTEAFF
TGCAGCGCTCAGGGGGTGGGAACTGAAGCTTTCTTT
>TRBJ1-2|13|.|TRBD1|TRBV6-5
CASSRKGAGGYTF
TGTGCCAGCAGCCGAAAGGGGGCGGGCGGCTACACCTTC
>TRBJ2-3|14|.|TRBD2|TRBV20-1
CSARVAGGPDTQYF
TGCAGTGCTCGGGTAGCGGGGGGGCCCGATACGCAGTATTTT
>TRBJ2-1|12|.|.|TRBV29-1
CSVGAAYNEQFF
TGCAGCGTTGGAGCGGCCTACAATGAGCAGTTCTTC
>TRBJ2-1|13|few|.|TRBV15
CATGTGLDNEQFF
TGTGCCACCGGGACGGGCCTTGACAATGAGCAGTTCTTC
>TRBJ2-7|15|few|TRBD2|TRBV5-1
CASRGLAGSSYEQYF
TGCGCCAGCAGAGGTTTAGCGGGAAGCTCCTACGAGCAGTACTTC
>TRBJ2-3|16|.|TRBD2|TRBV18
CASSNTGLAGTDTQYF
TGTGCCAGCTCGAACACGGGACTAGCGGGAACAGATACGCAGTATTTT
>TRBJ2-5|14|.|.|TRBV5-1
CASSFGPSQETQYF
TGCGCCAGCAGCTTCGGACCGAGCCAAGAGACCCAGTACTTC
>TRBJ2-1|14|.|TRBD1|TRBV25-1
CASSGQGSYNEQFF
TGTGCCAGCAGTGGACAGGGATCCTACAATGAGCAGTTCTTC
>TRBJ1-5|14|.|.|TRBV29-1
CSVAPGRADQPQHF
TGCAGCGTTGCCCCAGGACGGGCAGATCAGCCCCAGCATTTT
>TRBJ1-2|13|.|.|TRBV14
CASSQDLTYGYTF
TGTGCCAGCAGCCAAGATCTAACGTATGGCTACACCTTC
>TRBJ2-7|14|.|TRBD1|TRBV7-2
CASSLADRAGEQYF
TGTGCCAGCAGCTTAGCGGACAGGGCAGGGGAGCAGTACTTC
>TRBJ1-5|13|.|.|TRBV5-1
CASSYSGAQPQHF
TGCGCCAGCAGCTACTCTGGAGCGCAGCCCCAGCATTTT
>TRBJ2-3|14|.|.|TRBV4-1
CASSQAPASDTQYF
TGCGCCAGCAGCCAAGCTCCCGCGTCAGATACGCAGTATTTT
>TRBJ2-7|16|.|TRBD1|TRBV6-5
CASSYQAPGQGREQYF
TGTGCCAGCAGTTATCAAGCTCCGGGACAGGGACGGGAGCAGTACTTC
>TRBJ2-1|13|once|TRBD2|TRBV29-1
CSVWRASGEEQFF
TGCAGCGTTTGGAGAGCTAGCGGGGAAGAGCAGTTCTTC
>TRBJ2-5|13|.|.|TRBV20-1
CSASRIQGETQYF
TGCAGTGCTAGTAGGATTCAGGGAGAGACCCAGTACTTC
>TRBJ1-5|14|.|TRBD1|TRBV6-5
CASRTGTVDQPQHF
TGTGCCAGCAGGACCGGGACAGTGGATCAGCCCCAGCATTTT
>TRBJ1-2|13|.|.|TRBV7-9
CASSLDRVVGYTF
TGTGCCAGCAGCTTAGACCGGGTTGTTGGCTACACCTTC
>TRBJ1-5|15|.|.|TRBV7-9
CASSQGGGINQPQHF
TGTGCCAGCAGCCAAGGGGGGGGGATCAATCAGCCCCAGCATTTT
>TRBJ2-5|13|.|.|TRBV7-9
CASSTTGLETQYF
TGTGCCAGCAGCACAACAGGGTTGGAGACCCAGTACTTC
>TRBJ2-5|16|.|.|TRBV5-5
CASSLVGRDPQETQYF
TGTGCCAGCAGCTTGGTTGGTAGGGACCCTCAAGAGACCCAGTACTTC
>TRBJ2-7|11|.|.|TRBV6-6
CASSQVHEQYF
TGTGCCAGCAGTCAGGTCCACGAGCAGTACTTC
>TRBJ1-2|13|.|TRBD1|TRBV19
CASSATGRDGYTF
TGTGCCAGTAGTGCGACAGGGAGGGACGGCTACACCTTC
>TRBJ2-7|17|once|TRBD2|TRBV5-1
CASSLVLAGDSSYEQYF
TGCGCCAGCAGCTTGGTCCTAGCGGGAGACTCCTCCTACGAGCAGTACTTC
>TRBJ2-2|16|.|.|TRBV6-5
CASSYSIGTNTGELFF
TGTGCCAGCAGTTACTCGATAGGCACTAACACCGGGGAGCTGTTTTTT
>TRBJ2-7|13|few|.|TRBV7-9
CASFEQNSYEQYF
TGTGCCAGCTTCGAACAGAACTCTTACGAGCAGTACTTC
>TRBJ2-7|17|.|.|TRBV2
CASSPTPWVSSSYEQYF
TGTGCCAGCAGTCCCACCCCTTGGGTGTCGAGCTCCTACGAGCAGTACTTC
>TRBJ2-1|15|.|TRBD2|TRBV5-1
CASSNSGRAFDEQFF
TGCGCCAGCAGCAATAGCGGGAGGGCGTTTGATGAGCAGTTCTTC
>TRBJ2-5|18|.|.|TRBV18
CASSPPNTRAQRGETQYF
TGTGCCAGCTCACCACCGAATACTAGGGCCCAACGTGGGGAGACCCAGTACTTC
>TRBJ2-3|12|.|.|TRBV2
CASKAGRDTQYF
TGTGCCAGCAAGGCAGGGAGGGATACGCAGTATTTT
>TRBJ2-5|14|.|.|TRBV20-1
CSARSGTDQETQYF
TGCAGTGCTAGATCCGGGACCGATCAAGAGACCCAGTACTTC
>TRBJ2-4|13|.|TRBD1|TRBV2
CASSDRGGNIQYF
TGTGCCAGCAGCGACAGGGGGGGAAACATTCAGTACTTC
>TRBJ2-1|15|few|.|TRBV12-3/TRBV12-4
CASSFRGLPYNEQFF
TGTGCCAGCAGTTTTCGGGGACTTCCCTACAATGAGCAGTTCTTC
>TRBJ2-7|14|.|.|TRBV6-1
CASSEAWDNYEQYF
TGTGCCAGCAGTGAAGCCTGGGATAACTACGAGCAGTACTTC
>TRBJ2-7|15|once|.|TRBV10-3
CAVSESGGVMDEQYF
TGTGCCGTCAGTGAGTCGGGGGGCGTGATGGACGAGCAGTACTTC
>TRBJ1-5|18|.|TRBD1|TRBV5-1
CASSLGDRAANSNQPQHF
TGCGCCAGCAGCTTGGGGGACAGGGCAGCTAATAGCAATCAGCCCCAGCATTTT